The 30 T cell receptor beta chains in this list originate from one sample, sequenced in a study of PD-1 blockade in classical Hodgkin lymphoma. Sample time point: cycle 4 day 1 (C4D1), after 5 to 7 weeks of nivolumab. No patient escaped relapse after autologous stem cell transplantation, and brentuximab vedotin exposure varied. Only in-frame clones appear in the TCRdb table, and some are missing; sequencing was by immunoSEQ multiplex PCR. The table records some 96,000 clones, approximately 94% of them present only once. This specimen consisted of peripheral blood mononuclear cells (PBMCs), obtained before the fourth cycle of nivolumab. The receptors stem from a human donor with classical Hodgkin lymphoma.

This sequence joins TRBV5-4 and TRBJ2-7, with TRBD2 as a possible D gene (6 bases). Germline values: CDR1 SGHNT, CDR2 YYREEE (reference sequence). This CDR3 spans 14 amino acids. Trimming removed 4 bases from V and 4 bases from J, with 15 bases in between. In nucleotides, the CDR3 is TGTGCCAGCAGCGACCCCAGGGCGGGGTACGAGCAGTACTTC. Its protein is CASSDPRAGYEQYF. Full variable domain (remainder filled in from reference TRBV5-4 and TRBJ2-7): ETGVTQSPTHLIKTRGQQVTLRCSSQSGHNTVSWYQQALGQGPQFIFQYYREEENGRGNFPPRFSGLQFPNYSSELNVNALELDDSALYLCASSDPRAGYEQYFGPGTRLTVT.

This sequence joins TRBV9 and TRBJ1-2; D not resolved. This CDR3 has 20 amino acids. Trimming left V 3 bases short and J 4 bases short, with 31 bases between. Germline CDR1 and CDR2: SGDLS and YYNGEE. The CDR3 DNA sequence: TGTGCCAGCAGCGCCAGTTTTGCCTGGGTTTTATCCCGCGGTGGCTATGGCTACACCTTC. It encodes CASSASFAWVLSRGGYGYTF.

The chain combines TRBV4-1 with TRBJ1-2; D is unresolved. The germline V gene has CDR1 MGHRA and CDR2 YSYEKL. This CDR3 is built from 15 residues. V was shortened by 2 bases and J by 2 bases, with 12 bases between the two germline ends. CDR3 DNA sequence: TGCGCCAGCAGCCAAATCGGGATAGACAACTATGGCTACACCTTC. Translating it yields CASSQIGIDNYGYTF.

This chain connects TRBV28 to TRBJ1-4; 7 bases map to TRBD1. V gave up 6 bases and J gave up 6 bases; unmatched junction bases: 7. Germline assignment: CDR1 MDHEN and CDR2 SYDVKM. This CDR3 has 14 amino acids. The CDR3: CASRSWDSYEKLFF. CDR3 nucleotide sequence: TGTGCCAGCAGATCATGGGACAGTTATGAAAAACTGTTTTTT.

This clone was seen a handful of times. The chain has TRBV6-5 and TRBJ1-2; 7 nucleotides align to TRBD1. Germline CDR1 and CDR2: MNHEY and SVGAGI. This CDR3 is 13 amino acids long. V was pared by 6 bases and J by 4 bases, with 5 bases of the junction left unmatched. In DNA form, the CDR3 reads TGTGCCAGCAGGCTCACAGGGGTCTATGGCTACACCTTC. It translates to CASRLTGVYGYTF.

This clone was found once. This chain's CDR3 is CASSRDSKETQYF. In DNA form, the CDR3 reads TGTGCCAGCAGCCGGGACAGCAAAGAGACCCAGTACTTC. The chain uses TRBV6-5 and TRBJ2-5; 7 nucleotides agree with TRBD1. The J segment lost 3 bases and the V segment lost 6 bases, leaving 4 bases of the junction unmatched. The CDR3 extends over 13 amino acids. Germline values: CDR1 MNHEY, CDR2 SVGAGI.

V is TRBV5-4 and J is TRBJ1-1; tentative D call: TRBD1 (6 bases). Germline V gives CDR1 SGHNT, CDR2 YYREEE (reference sequence). V was trimmed by 5 bases and J by 1 base, leaving 21 bases between them. The CDR3 extends over 17 amino acids. CDR3 loop: CASSLEGEIIWNTEAFF. As DNA, the CDR3 is TGTGCCAGCAGTCTGGAGGGGGAGATCATCTGGAACACTGAAGCTTTCTTT.

The V call is TRBV9, the J call TRBJ2-7; TRBD1 or TRBD2 may be the D gene (6 bases each). V lost 0 bases and J 7 bases, leaving 26 bases between the germline ends. CDR1 is SGDLS, CDR2 YYNGEE, per germline. The CDR3 covers 18 residues. The DNA of the CDR3 is TGTGCCAGCAGCGTAGGCCTGAGGGGGGTGGAGTCCCTTTATGAGCAGTACTTC. It yields the protein CASSVGLRGVESLYEQYF.

The V gene is TRBV10-3, the J gene TRBJ1-4; 7 positions match TRBD1. V lost 3 bases, J lost 4 bases, and 5 bases stayed unmatched. The CDR3 has 15 amino acids. Per the germline V gene, CDR1 is ENHRY and CDR2 is SYGVKD. The CDR3 nucleotides read TGTGCCATCAGTGAAAAGACAGGGATTAATGAAAAACTGTTTTTT. Translated: CAISEKTGINEKLFF.

The chain couples TRBV5-1 to TRBJ2-7; 8 bases are a match to TRBD1. The CDR3 is 13 residues long. With V trimmed by 7 bases and J by 3 bases, 6 bases remained unmatched. Germline values: CDR1 SGHRS, CDR2 YFSETQ. The CDR3 reads CASGSGTGYEQYF. DNA of the CDR3: TGCGCCAGCGGTTCCGGGACAGGCTACGAGCAGTACTTC.

The CDR3 spells CASSLGRDRPYNEQFF. For the CDR3, the DNA is TGCGCCAGCAGCTTAGGACGGGACAGACCCTACAATGAGCAGTTCTTC. The J gene is TRBJ2-1, the V gene TRBV5-1; TRBD1 aligns across 7 bases. The CDR3 totals 16 residues. The ends lost 2 bases at V and 2 bases at J; junction bases unmatched: 7. The V gene's germline CDR1 is SGHRS and CDR2 YFSETQ.

J is TRBJ2-1 and V is TRBV5-1, with D unclear. Germline assignment: CDR1 SGHRS and CDR2 YFSETQ. Between the trimmed V and J ends, which lost 0 bases and 10 bases, there was a span of 5 bases. This CDR3 spans 11 amino acids. CDR3 sequence reads: CASSLEYEQFF. The CDR3, as DNA: TGCGCCAGCAGCTTGGAGTACGAGCAGTTCTTC.

The V gene is TRBV5-6, the J gene TRBJ2-7; the match to TRBD2 covers 7 bases. The V gene's germline CDR1 is SGHDT and CDR2 YYEEEE. The CDR3 is 14 amino acids. V gave up 2 bases and J gave up 3 bases; unmatched junction bases: 5. The CDR3 DNA reads as TGTGCCAGCAGCTTAGGTGGCGGGAGCTACGAGCAGTACTTC. It encodes CASSLGGGSYEQYF.

The gene calls are TRBV9 and TRBJ2-5, with D possibly TRBD2 on 5 matching bases. V lost 1 base, J lost 4 bases, and 17 bases lay in between. Germline-derived CDR1 and CDR2 are SGDLS and YYNGEE. The CDR3 runs 16 residues. CDR3 in DNA: TGTGCCAGCAGCGTAAACCTACTAGACTTTGGAGAGACCCAGTACTTC. Translating gives CASSVNLLDFGETQYF.

The CDR3 spells CASGRQGGPYEQYF. CDR3 DNA sequence: TGTGCCAGCGGTCGACAGGGGGGCCCCTACGAGCAGTACTTC. This chain links TRBV27 with TRBJ2-7; 9 bases are shared with TRBD1. The CDR3 is made up of 14 amino acids. With 8 bases clipped from V and 2 bases from J, the junction kept 7 bases outside the gene matches. Germline V gives CDR1 MNHEY, CDR2 SMNVEV (reference sequence).

This chain links TRBV5-1 with TRBJ2-2; 12 nucleotides align to TRBD2. This CDR3 region has 16 residues. CDR1 SGHRS and CDR2 YFSETQ come from the germline V gene. V was clipped by 2 bases and J by 3 bases; unmatched bases: 2. This CDR3 is CASSFSSGRDTGELFF. In DNA form, the CDR3 reads TGCGCCAGCAGCTTTTCTAGCGGGAGGGACACCGGGGAGCTGTTTTTT.

The chain recombines TRBV4-1 with TRBJ2-5; D gene unclear. CDR1 MGHRA and CDR2 YSYEKL come from the germline V gene. V lost 0 bases and J 3 bases, leaving 11 bases between the germline ends. This CDR3 has 15 amino acids. The chain's CDR3 is CASSQEGRAKETQYF. The CDR3 DNA reads TGCGCCAGCAGCCAAGAAGGAAGGGCTAAAGAGACCCAGTACTTC.

The CDR3 loop is CASSLALAGAHEQYF. The CDR3, as DNA: TGTGCCAGCAGCTTAGCACTAGCGGGAGCCCACGAGCAGTACTTC. The rearrangement uses TRBV7-3 and TRBJ2-7; 11 positions match TRBD2. Germline-derived CDR1 and CDR2 are SGHTA and FQGTGA. The CDR3 covers 15 residues. V lost 2 bases, J lost 5 bases, and 5 bases stayed unmatched.

J is TRBJ1-1 and V is TRBV5-8; no definite D call. The CDR3 loop spans 12 amino acids. Germline CDR1 reads SGHTS; CDR2 reads YDEGEE. Trimming stripped 1 base from V and 8 bases from J, with 9 bases between. In nucleotides, the CDR3 is TGTGCCAGCAGCTTGATCCCCGCAGAAGCTTTCTTT. Translating gives CASSLIPAEAFF.

J is TRBJ1-2 and V is TRBV5-6, with no clear D. Germline V gene sequence: CDR1 SGHDT, CDR2 YYEEEE. This CDR3 has 12 residues. V lost 0 bases to trimming and J lost 7 bases, with 7 bases between them. CDR3 residues: CASSLGGGGYTF. CDR3 DNA sequence: TGTGCCAGCAGCTTGGGGGGAGGTGGCTACACCTTC.

The chain joins TRBV5-1 to TRBJ2-1, with 11 bases aligning to TRBD2. V shed 5 bases and J 2 bases; nucleotides not matched to a gene: 6. The CDR3 covers 16 residues. Looked up from germline, CDR1 is SGHRS and CDR2 is YFSETQ. The CDR3 bases are TGCGCCAGCAGGTCACTAGCGGGAGTAGCCTACAATGAGCAGTTCTTC. Encoded protein: CASRSLAGVAYNEQFF.

This chain uses TRBV15 with TRBJ1-5; D is unresolved. The CDR3 is made up of 15 amino acids. Germline V gene sequence: CDR1 LNHNV, CDR2 YYDKDF (reference sequence). V was clipped by 0 bases and J by 0 bases, with 6 bases between them. The CDR3 is CATSRDTLSNQPQHF. DNA of the CDR3: TGTGCCACCAGCAGAGATACACTTAGCAATCAGCCCCAGCATTTT.

This clone appeared once. The CDR3 nucleotides read TGTGCCAGCGTTAGACGTTCCCAAGAGACCCAGTACTTC. Its protein product is CASVRRSQETQYF. This chain links TRBV6-1 with TRBJ2-5; no clear D. This CDR3 region has 13 residues. CDR1 is MNHNS and CDR2 is SASEGT in the germline V gene. With 8 bases removed from V and 1 base from J, the gap between germline ends came to 11 bases.

This clone was seen a handful of times. The CDR3 is CASSFLEEGGYGYTF. CDR3 nucleotides: TGTGCCAGCAGCTTCCTCGAGGAAGGGGGATATGGCTACACCTTC. The gene calls are TRBV7-8 and TRBJ1-2; D may be TRBD1 (6 bases). V shed 3 bases and J shed 5 bases, with 16 bases lying between them. This CDR3 has 15 residues. CDR1 SGHVS and CDR2 FQNEAQ come from the germline V gene. Drawing the rest from reference TRBV7-8 and TRBJ1-2, the complete variable domain is GAGVSQSPRYKVAKRGQDVALRCDPISGHVSLFWYQQALGQGPEFLTYFQNEAQLDKSGLPSDRFFAERPEGSVSTLKIQRTQQEDSAVYLCASSFLEEGGYGYTFGSGTRLTVV.

The chain employs TRBV7-9 and TRBJ1-1, with no clear D. V was shortened by 1 base and J by 4 bases, with 13 bases between the two germline ends. The CDR3 totals 15 residues. Germline loops: CDR1 SEHNR, CDR2 FQNEAQ (reference sequence). The CDR3 DNA sequence: TGTGCCAGCAGCTTAGACCGGGGAGGGCTCACTGAAGCTTTCTTT. Protein: CASSLDRGGLTEAFF.

V usage is TRBV19 and J usage is TRBJ1-5; 12 bases are shared with TRBD1. With V trimmed by 3 bases and J by 7 bases, 7 bases remained unmatched. The germline gives CDR1 LNHDA, CDR2 SQIVND (reference sequence). This CDR3 has 16 residues. This CDR3 reads CASSIPGQGARQPQHF. DNA for the CDR3: TGTGCCAGTAGTATCCCGGGACAGGGGGCGAGACAGCCCCAGCATTTT.

V gene TRBV10-1 combines with J gene TRBJ1-2; the D is unclear. Trimming stripped 2 bases from V and 5 bases from J, with 9 bases between. The CDR3 is made up of 13 amino acids. The germline CDR1 and CDR2 sequences are WNHNN and SYGVQD (reference sequence). Here the CDR3 reads CASSESTAYGYTF. In DNA, the CDR3 is TGCGCCAGCAGTGAGAGCACAGCATATGGCTACACCTTC.

The chain couples TRBV5-1 to TRBJ2-1; the D is unclear. CDR3 length: 16 amino acids. Germline V gene data show CDR1 as SGHRS and CDR2 as YFSETQ. Trimming cost V 3 bases and J 2 bases, with 15 bases left between them. The DNA of the CDR3 is TGCGCCAGCAGCTGGTCCAACGTACCCGCCTACAATGAGCAGTTCTTC. It is translated as CASSWSNVPAYNEQFF.

The gene calls are TRBV11-2 and TRBJ1-2, with a possible D match to TRBD1 (6 bases). V dropped 5 bases and J dropped 4 bases, with 14 bases sitting between them. Germline V lookup: CDR1 SGHAT, CDR2 FQNNGV. The CDR3 covers 14 residues. CDR3 loop: CASSARTATYGYTF. In DNA, the CDR3 is TGTGCCAGCAGCGCGCGGACAGCAACCTATGGCTACACCTTC.

The table lists this clone with a few counts. The V gene is TRBV6-5, the J gene TRBJ1-2, with TRBD1 identical over 8 bases. Germline V gene lookup returns CDR1 MNHEY and CDR2 SVGAGI. V dropped 6 bases and J dropped 7; count of bases not matched to a gene: 10. This CDR3 has 14 amino acids. The CDR3 DNA follows: TGTGCCAGCAGCCCCACGGCGGACAGGGCTGGCTACACCTTC. Translated, it gives CASSPTADRAGYTF.